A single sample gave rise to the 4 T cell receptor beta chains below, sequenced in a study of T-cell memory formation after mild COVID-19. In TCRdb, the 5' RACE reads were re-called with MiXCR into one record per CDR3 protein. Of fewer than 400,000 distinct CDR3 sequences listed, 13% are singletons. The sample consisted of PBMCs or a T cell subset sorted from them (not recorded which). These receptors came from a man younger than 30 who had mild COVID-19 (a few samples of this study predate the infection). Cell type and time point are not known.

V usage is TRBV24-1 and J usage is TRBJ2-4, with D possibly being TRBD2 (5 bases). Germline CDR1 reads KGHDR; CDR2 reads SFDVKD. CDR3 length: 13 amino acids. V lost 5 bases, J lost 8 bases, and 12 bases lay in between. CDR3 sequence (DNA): TGTGCCACCAGTGTCGGGCCGGGGTACATTCAGTACTTC. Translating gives CATSVGPGYIQYF.

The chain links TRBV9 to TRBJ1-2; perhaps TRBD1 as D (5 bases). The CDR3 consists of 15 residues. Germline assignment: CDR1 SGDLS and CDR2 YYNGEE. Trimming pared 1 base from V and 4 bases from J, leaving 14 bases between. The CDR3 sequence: CASSVTGGSSYGYTF. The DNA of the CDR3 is TGTGCCAGCAGCGTAACAGGCGGCAGCTCCTATGGCTACACCTTC.

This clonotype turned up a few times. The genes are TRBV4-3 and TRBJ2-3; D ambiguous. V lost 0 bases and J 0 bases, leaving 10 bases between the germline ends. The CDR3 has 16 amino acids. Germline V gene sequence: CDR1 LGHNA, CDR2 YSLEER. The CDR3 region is CASSQDGSVSTDTQYF. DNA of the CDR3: TGCGCCAGCAGCCAAGATGGGTCAGTTAGCACAGATACGCAGTATTTT.

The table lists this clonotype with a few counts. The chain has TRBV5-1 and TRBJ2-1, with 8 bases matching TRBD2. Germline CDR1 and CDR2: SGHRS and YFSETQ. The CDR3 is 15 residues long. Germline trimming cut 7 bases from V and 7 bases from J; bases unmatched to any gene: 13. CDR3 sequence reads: CASGKRGGTRNEQFF. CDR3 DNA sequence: TGCGCCAGCGGGAAACGGGGGGGCACGAGGAATGAGCAGTTCTTC.